The clone carrying this T cell receptor beta chain is medium-sized within its sample. This CDR3 region has 14 residues. CDR1 MDHEN and CDR2 SYDVKM come from the germline V gene. V shed 3 bases and J shed 2 bases, with 8 bases lying between them. The sample comes from a study of liver allograft versus peripheral blood T cells. Study overall: Recipients' peripheral blood served as the comparator for T cell receptor repertoires in transplanted livers.

Each CDR3 protein gets one entry after TCRdb re-called the reads with MiXCR. The sample carries a few thousand distinct CDR3 sequences, about 16% recorded once. The sequence was collected from a human patient who had a liver transplant. T cells may partly derive from the graft donor. This chain links TRBV28 with TRBJ1-5; no definite D call. The CDR3 DNA sequence: TGTGCCAGCAGTTTGGGAAGGGGCAATCAGCCCCAGCATTTT. Protein product: CASSLGRGNQPQHF.